The present T cell receptor beta chain was sequenced within a study of shared clonotypes between healthy human individuals. A note on this clone: The antigen is undetermined.

Researchers ran the assay at a deep level. Original processing methods: In the immunoSEQ data, sequences were junction-only and lacked quality scores, so filtering differed. Clones were read by immunoSEQ multiplex PCR, and TCRdb kept only the in-frame ones, dropping some. The DNA gave D and trimming, while V, J and clone size come from that table. The table lists about 2 million clones, 85% to 95% of them singletons. This CDR3 contains 15 residues. Germline CDR1 and CDR2: MDHEN and SYDVKM. Trimming took off 6 bases at V and 7 bases at J, with 18 bases between the two ends. The naive CD8 population came from CD45RO-negative cells selected for CCR7, without terminally differentiated effector memory CD45RA+ cells. Points from the study as a whole: Naive subsets usually exceeded memory subsets in estimated richness.

Sequenced material: naive CD8+ T cells sorted from blood. This sequence joins TRBV28 and TRBJ1-4; possible D gene TRBD1, 6 bases. This clonotype was obtained from a man between 18 and 29 years old in good health. This CDR3 reads CASSLIGGLGEKLFF. For the CDR3, the DNA is TGTGCCAGCAGCCTTATAGGGGGGCTAGGTGAAAAACTGTTTTTT.